The 28 T cell receptor beta chains listed next were all sequenced from one sample in a study of response to subunit inactivated influenza vaccine. In TCRdb, the RT-PCR reads were re-called with MiXCR into one record per CDR3 protein. This table holds roughly 760,000 distinct CDR3 sequences, less than 25% found once. The source was PBMCs from blood, collected around 5 days after vaccination. These receptors were taken from a man between 45 and 60 years old who received an inactivated influenza vaccine.

V gene TRBV5-1 combines with J gene TRBJ2-3; TRBD2 aligns across 10 bases. Germline CDR1 is SGHRS and CDR2 is YFSETQ. The V and J ends lost 0 bases and 4 bases, in that order; junction bases with no gene match: 5. This CDR3 has 16 residues. CDR3 protein: CASSLALAGASDTQYF. For the CDR3, the DNA is TGCGCCAGCAGCTTGGCCCTAGCGGGGGCGTCAGATACGCAGTATTTT.

A few counts support this clonotype. J is TRBJ2-2 and V is TRBV5-1; D is undetermined. With 4 bases removed from V and 1 base from J, the gap between germline ends came to 11 bases. This CDR3 comprises 15 residues. Germline CDR1 SGHRS, CDR2 YFSETQ. CDR3 sequence: CASSLTTLNTGELFF. The CDR3 DNA is TGCGCCAGCAGCCTAACTACCTTGAACACCGGGGAGCTGTTTTTT. The whole variable domain, remainder taken from reference TRBV5-1 and TRBJ2-2, is KAGVTQTPRYLIKTRGQQVTLSCSPISGHRSVSWYQQTPGQGLQFLFEYFSETQRNKGNFPGRFSGRQFSNSRSEMNVSTLELGDSALYLCASSLTTLNTGELFFGEGSRLTVL.

V usage is TRBV5-8 and J usage is TRBJ1-1, with a weak D call TRBD1 (6 bases). The length of the CDR3 is 15 residues. In germline, CDR1 is SGHTS, CDR2 YDEGEE. With 0 bases removed from V and 3 bases from J, the gap between germline ends came to 12 bases. The CDR3 coding sequence is TGTGCCAGCAGCTTGGGCCCAGGGGTTTACACTGAAGCTTTCTTT. This sequence encodes CASSLGPGVYTEAFF.

This clonotype showed up many times. V is TRBV24-1 and J is TRBJ2-3, with TRBD2 matching over 8 bases. Germline values: CDR1 KGHDR, CDR2 SFDVKD. This CDR3 has 13 amino acids. V lost 6 bases, J lost 6 bases, and 4 bases stayed unmatched. As DNA, the CDR3 is TGTGCCACCAGTCTATTAGCGGGGGATACGCAGTATTTT. Its protein product is CATSLLAGDTQYF.

This clonotype came up a few times. The rearrangement links TRBV27 to TRBJ2-1; the match to TRBD1 covers 11 bases. The ends lost 6 bases at V and 4 bases at J; junction bases unmatched: 5. Germline CDR1 reads MNHEY; CDR2 reads SMNVEV (reference sequence). CDR3 size: 15 residues. The CDR3 sequence is CASSAGTGGYNEQFF. The CDR3 nucleotides read TGTGCCAGCAGCGCCGGGACAGGGGGTTACAATGAGCAGTTCTTC.

The table lists this clonotype with a few counts. This chain uses TRBV6-1 with TRBJ2-5; TRBD1 might be the D (5 bases). Germline lookup yields CDR1 MNHNS and CDR2 SASEGT. This CDR3 spans 13 amino acids. Trimming left V 10 bases short and J 2 bases short, with 14 bases between. The CDR3 sequence: CATRYRGQETQYF. CDR3 in DNA: TGTGCCACAAGATATAGGGGTCAAGAGACCCAGTACTTC.

This chain's CDR3 is CASSPGQNLYEQYF. CDR3 nucleotide sequence: TGCGCCAGCAGCCCGGGACAGAATTTGTACGAGCAGTACTTC. The chain employs TRBV5-1 and TRBJ2-7, with 7 nucleotides matching TRBD1. This CDR3 is built from 14 residues. J gave up 4 bases and V 4 bases, and 8 bases lay outside the gene matches. Germline V gene sequence: CDR1 SGHRS, CDR2 YFSETQ.

J is TRBJ2-2 and V is TRBV4-2, with 11 bases that match TRBD1. J gave up 3 bases and V 3 bases, and 15 bases lay outside the gene matches. The length of the CDR3 is 20 residues. The V gene's germline CDR1 is LGHNA and CDR2 YNFKEQ. CDR3 in amino acids: CASSHRRFLPGQGDTGELFF. The CDR3 nucleotides read TGTGCCAGCAGCCACCGACGGTTCCTGCCGGGACAGGGGGACACCGGGGAGCTGTTTTTT.

This clonotype was found many times. The chain has TRBV19 and TRBJ1-2; D is undetermined. CDR1 LNHDA and CDR2 SQIVND come from the germline V gene (reference sequence). V was cut by 2 bases and J by 4 bases, with 14 bases left in between. The CDR3 is 15 residues long. In DNA form, the CDR3 reads TGTGCCAGTAGTATAACGGCTGAAGGGCCCTATGGCTACACCTTC. Translating gives CASSITAEGPYGYTF.

The chain couples TRBV30 to TRBJ2-5, with D maybe TRBD2 (6 bases). The CDR3 extends over 11 amino acids. V lost 5 bases, J lost 5 bases, and 9 bases lay in between. CDR1 is GTSNPN, CDR2 SVGIG, per germline (reference sequence). The CDR3 here is CAWGGIETQYF. CDR3 DNA sequence: TGTGCCTGGGGAGGGATTGAGACCCAGTACTTC.

This clonotype was observed a few times. The chain carries TRBV12-3 or TRBV12-4 and TRBJ2-7; 11 bases align to TRBD2. This CDR3 region has 17 residues. Trimming cost V 1 base and J 3 bases; bases outside gene matches: 8. This CDR3 is CASSLGSGRAKFYEQYF. The CDR3 bases are TGTGCCAGCAGTTTAGGTAGCGGGAGGGCGAAATTCTACGAGCAGTACTTC.

This clonotype was picked up a small number of times. CDR3: CSAGGSGGPSSPSSYNEQFF. CDR3 DNA: TGCAGTGCCGGTGGTAGCGGGGGGCCCTCCTCCCCGAGCTCCTACAATGAGCAGTTCTTC. This chain joins TRBV20-1 and TRBJ2-1; 10 bases align to TRBD2. The germline gives CDR1 DFQATT, CDR2 SNEGSKA (reference sequence). CDR3 length equals 20 residues. After removal of 6 bases from V and 0 bases from J, the junction contained 20 bases not matched to a gene.

The V gene is TRBV6-1, the J gene TRBJ2-2, with D maybe TRBD1 (5 bases). The length of the CDR3 is 15 residues. V was pared by 4 bases and J by 3 bases, with 12 bases between. Germline V CDR1 and CDR2: MNHNS, SASEGT. DNA of the CDR3: TGTGCCAGCAGTGGACAGATAGGGGACACCGGGGAGCTGTTTTTT. Protein product: CASSGQIGDTGELFF.

This clonotype has just a few counts. The chain employs TRBV12-3 or TRBV12-4 and TRBJ2-7, with D perhaps matching TRBD1 (6 bases). V shed 2 bases and J shed 6 bases, with 17 bases lying between them. CDR3 length equals 15 residues. The CDR3 loop reads CASSLLGQGRGEQYF. CDR3 coding DNA: TGTGCCAGCAGTTTATTAGGGCAGGGGAGAGGCGAGCAGTACTTC.

The chain employs TRBV2 and TRBJ2-7, with no clear D. Germline values: CDR1 SNHLY, CDR2 FYNNEI. The V gene lost 3 bases and the J gene lost 3 bases, with 36 bases spanning the gap. The CDR3 totals 22 residues. CDR3 region: CASSDFLFSAAGIGGPLYEQYF. The CDR3 DNA sequence: TGTGCCAGCAGTGATTTTCTGTTTTCCGCGGCTGGAATCGGCGGCCCTCTCTACGAGCAGTACTTC.

V usage is TRBV29-1 and J usage is TRBJ2-1; D remains unclear. V dropped 8 bases and J dropped 0 bases, with 8 bases sitting between them. This CDR3 region has 12 residues. Germline lookup yields CDR1 SQVTM and CDR2 ANQGSEA. The CDR3 protein is CSFKTSYNEQFF. The DNA for the CDR3 is TGCAGCTTTAAGACCTCCTACAATGAGCAGTTCTTC.

This clonotype was seen more than once but under ten times. CDR3 sequence (DNA): TGTGCCAGCAGGACACGAGACTACACAGATACGCAGTATTTT. Translating it yields CASRTRDYTDTQYF. The rearrangement links TRBV27 to TRBJ2-3, with D maybe TRBD2 (5 bases). Germline assignment: CDR1 MNHEY and CDR2 SMNVEV (reference sequence). V was cut by 6 bases and J by 2 bases, with 12 bases left in between. CDR3 size: 14 residues.

This clonotype was detected ten times or more. The chain combines TRBV20-1 with TRBJ2-1; 15 positions match TRBD2. This CDR3 region has 16 residues. V was clipped by 6 bases and J by 3 bases; unmatched bases: 6. Germline V gene sequence: CDR1 DFQATT, CDR2 SNEGSKA (reference sequence). The CDR3, as DNA: TGCAGTGCGGATTCGGGACTAGCGGGAGGCTACAATGAGCAGTTCTTC. Translated: CSADSGLAGGYNEQFF.

A few counts support this clonotype. The chain couples TRBV7-2 to TRBJ2-1; D perhaps matches TRBD1 (6 bases). V lost 7 bases to trimming and J lost 4 bases, with 17 bases between them. The CDR3 length is 15 residues. Germline V gives CDR1 SGHTA, CDR2 FQGNSA. In DNA form, the CDR3 reads TGTGCCAGCACCCCAGGGGACACCTCGTACAATGAGCAGTTCTTC. Translated: CASTPGDTSYNEQFF.

This clonotype was picked up many times. The chain employs TRBV12-3 or TRBV12-4 and TRBJ2-2, with D possibly TRBD2 on 7 matching bases. The CDR3 is 14 residues long. V was trimmed by 3 bases and J by 7 bases, leaving 12 bases between them. The CDR3 reads CASSLGGLSGELFF. The CDR3 bases are TGTGCCAGCAGTTTGGGGGGGCTGAGCGGGGAGCTGTTTTTT.

In its sample, this clonotype was seen a few times. The CDR3 DNA reads as TGCGCCAGCAAACTAGCGGGGAACACCGGGGAGCTGTTTTTT. The encoded protein is CASKLAGNTGELFF. This chain connects TRBV10-2 to TRBJ2-2, with TRBD2 identical over 9 bases. CDR3 length equals 14 residues. The V and J ends lost 7 bases and 1 base, in that order; junction bases with no gene match: 1. Germline V gene sequence: CDR1 WSHSY, CDR2 SAAADI.

A few counts support this clonotype. V and J are TRBV28 and TRBJ1-5, with 8 bases fitting TRBD1. Germline CDR1 and CDR2: MDHEN and SYDVKM. The CDR3 is 13 amino acids. The V segment lost 6 bases and the J segment 7 bases; nucleotides outside the gene matches: 5. CDR3 amino acids: CASRDRVNQPQHF. CDR3 nucleotides: TGTGCCAGCAGGGACAGGGTAAACCAGCCCCAGCATTTT.

The chain links TRBV20-1 to TRBJ2-7, with 9 bases matching TRBD2. The germline gives CDR1 DFQATT, CDR2 SNEGSKA (reference sequence). V lost 2 bases and J lost 3; bases outside the gene matches: 11. The CDR3 length is 16 residues. The CDR3, as DNA: TGCAGTGCTAGAATCTGGTCTAGCGGGAACGGCTACGAGCAGTACTTC. Translation gives CSARIWSSGNGYEQYF.

The chain employs TRBV6-1 and TRBJ2-7, with TRBD1 matching 9 bases. Germline CDR1 reads MNHNS; CDR2 reads SASEGT. Unmatched junction bases numbered 7, after V lost 5 bases and J lost 2 bases. The CDR3 length is 15 residues. The CDR3 sequence is CASSRQGEVAYEQYF. The CDR3 DNA is TGTGCCAGCAGTAGACAGGGGGAAGTGGCCTACGAGCAGTACTTC.

This clonotype was observed a few times. The J gene is TRBJ2-1, the V gene TRBV28; 9 bases map to TRBD2. The germline V gene has CDR1 MDHEN and CDR2 SYDVKM. The CDR3 spans 15 residues. The J segment lost 6 bases and the V segment lost 5 bases, leaving 8 bases of the junction unmatched. For the CDR3, the DNA is TGTGCCAGCAGTACCGTAGCGGGAGTTTTCAATGAGCAGTTCTTC. The encoded protein is CASSTVAGVFNEQFF.

Comment on this clonotype: One end of the junction is discordant with germline, which a read error may explain. The chain uses TRBV29-1 and TRBJ2-1, with 8 bases fitting TRBD2. The length of the CDR3 is 16 residues. Germline-derived CDR1 and CDR2 are SQVTM and ANQGSEA. CDR3 sequence reads: CSVEDQRETAYNEQFF. The CDR3 coding sequence is TGCAGCGTTGAAGATCAGCGGGAGACGGCGTACAATGAGCAGTTCTTT.

This clonotype was seen a handful of times. The rearrangement joins TRBV20-1 to TRBJ2-2; tentatively, D is TRBD2 (6 bases). Germline CDR1 is DFQATT and CDR2 is SNEGSKA (reference sequence). V was clipped by 5 bases and J by 1 base, with 14 bases between them. The CDR3 spans 15 residues. The CDR3 sequence: CSAEPRGLNTGELFF. The CDR3 nucleotides are TGCAGTGCTGAGCCACGGGGGTTGAACACCGGGGAGCTGTTTTTT.

This clonotype was seen at least ten times. The junction and the germline gene differ at one end; a read error may be behind it. The chain recombines TRBV20-1 with TRBJ1-4; 8 bases line up with TRBD1. The CDR3 has 11 amino acids. CDR1 DFQATT and CDR2 SNEGSKA come from the germline V gene (reference sequence). The chain's CDR3 is CSASLKGQGVF. The CDR3 DNA reads as TGCAGTGCTAGTTTGAAAGGACAGGGCGTTTTT.